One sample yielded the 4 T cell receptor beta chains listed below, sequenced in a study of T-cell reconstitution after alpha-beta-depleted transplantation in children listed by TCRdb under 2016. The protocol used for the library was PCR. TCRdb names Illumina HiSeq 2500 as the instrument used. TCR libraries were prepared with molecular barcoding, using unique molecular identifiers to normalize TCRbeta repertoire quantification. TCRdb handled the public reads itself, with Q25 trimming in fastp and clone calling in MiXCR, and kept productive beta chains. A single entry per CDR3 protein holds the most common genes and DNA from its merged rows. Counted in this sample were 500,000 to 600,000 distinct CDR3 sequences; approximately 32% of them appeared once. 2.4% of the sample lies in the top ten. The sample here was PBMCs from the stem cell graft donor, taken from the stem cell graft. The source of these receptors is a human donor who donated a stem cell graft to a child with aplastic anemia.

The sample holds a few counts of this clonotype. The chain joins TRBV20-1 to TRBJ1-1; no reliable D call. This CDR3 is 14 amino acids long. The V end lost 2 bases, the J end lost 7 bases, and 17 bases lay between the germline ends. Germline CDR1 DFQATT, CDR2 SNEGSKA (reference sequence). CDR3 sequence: CSARNPSIKGEAFF. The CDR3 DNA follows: TGCAGTGCTAGAAATCCCTCTATAAAGGGTGAAGCTTTCTTT.

CDR3 residues: CASKTGSYGYTF. The CDR3 coding sequence is TGTGCCAGCAAAACAGGGTCCTATGGCTACACCTTC. The V and J genes are TRBV27 and TRBJ1-2; D possibly corresponds to TRBD1 (6 bases). Trimming stripped 7 bases from V and 4 bases from J, with 10 bases between. The CDR3 runs 12 residues. The germline V gene has CDR1 MNHEY and CDR2 SMNVEV (reference sequence).

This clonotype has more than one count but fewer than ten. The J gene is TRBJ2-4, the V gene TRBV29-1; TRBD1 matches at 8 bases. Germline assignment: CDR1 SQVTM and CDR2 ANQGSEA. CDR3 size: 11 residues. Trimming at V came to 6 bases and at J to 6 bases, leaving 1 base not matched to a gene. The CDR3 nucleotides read TGCAGCGTAACAGGGGGAAACATTCAGTACTTC. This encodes CSVTGGNIQYF.

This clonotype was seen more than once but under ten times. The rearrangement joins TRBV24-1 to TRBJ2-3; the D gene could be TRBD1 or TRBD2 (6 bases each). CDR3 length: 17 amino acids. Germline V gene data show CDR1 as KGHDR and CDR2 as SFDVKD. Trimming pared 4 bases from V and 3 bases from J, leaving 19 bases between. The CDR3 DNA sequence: TGTGCCACCAGTGACACAGGGACTCACCAAATTACAGATACGCAGTATTTT. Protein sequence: CATSDTGTHQITDTQYF.